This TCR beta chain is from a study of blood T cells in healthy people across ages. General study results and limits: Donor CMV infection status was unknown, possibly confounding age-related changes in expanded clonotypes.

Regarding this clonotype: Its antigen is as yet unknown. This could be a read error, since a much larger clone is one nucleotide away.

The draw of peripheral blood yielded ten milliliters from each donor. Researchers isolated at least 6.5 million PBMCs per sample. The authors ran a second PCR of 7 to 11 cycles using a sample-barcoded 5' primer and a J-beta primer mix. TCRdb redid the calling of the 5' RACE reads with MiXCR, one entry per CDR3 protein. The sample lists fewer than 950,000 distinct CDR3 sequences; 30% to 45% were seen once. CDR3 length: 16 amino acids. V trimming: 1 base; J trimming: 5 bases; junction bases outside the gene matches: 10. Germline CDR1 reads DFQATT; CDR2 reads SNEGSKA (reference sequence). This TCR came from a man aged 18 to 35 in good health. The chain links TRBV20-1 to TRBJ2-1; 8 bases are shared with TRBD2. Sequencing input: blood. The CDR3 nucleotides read TGCAGTGCTAGAGGGGGGCGAGCGGGGGCTGACAATGAGCAGTTCTTC. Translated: CSARGGRAGADNEQFF.